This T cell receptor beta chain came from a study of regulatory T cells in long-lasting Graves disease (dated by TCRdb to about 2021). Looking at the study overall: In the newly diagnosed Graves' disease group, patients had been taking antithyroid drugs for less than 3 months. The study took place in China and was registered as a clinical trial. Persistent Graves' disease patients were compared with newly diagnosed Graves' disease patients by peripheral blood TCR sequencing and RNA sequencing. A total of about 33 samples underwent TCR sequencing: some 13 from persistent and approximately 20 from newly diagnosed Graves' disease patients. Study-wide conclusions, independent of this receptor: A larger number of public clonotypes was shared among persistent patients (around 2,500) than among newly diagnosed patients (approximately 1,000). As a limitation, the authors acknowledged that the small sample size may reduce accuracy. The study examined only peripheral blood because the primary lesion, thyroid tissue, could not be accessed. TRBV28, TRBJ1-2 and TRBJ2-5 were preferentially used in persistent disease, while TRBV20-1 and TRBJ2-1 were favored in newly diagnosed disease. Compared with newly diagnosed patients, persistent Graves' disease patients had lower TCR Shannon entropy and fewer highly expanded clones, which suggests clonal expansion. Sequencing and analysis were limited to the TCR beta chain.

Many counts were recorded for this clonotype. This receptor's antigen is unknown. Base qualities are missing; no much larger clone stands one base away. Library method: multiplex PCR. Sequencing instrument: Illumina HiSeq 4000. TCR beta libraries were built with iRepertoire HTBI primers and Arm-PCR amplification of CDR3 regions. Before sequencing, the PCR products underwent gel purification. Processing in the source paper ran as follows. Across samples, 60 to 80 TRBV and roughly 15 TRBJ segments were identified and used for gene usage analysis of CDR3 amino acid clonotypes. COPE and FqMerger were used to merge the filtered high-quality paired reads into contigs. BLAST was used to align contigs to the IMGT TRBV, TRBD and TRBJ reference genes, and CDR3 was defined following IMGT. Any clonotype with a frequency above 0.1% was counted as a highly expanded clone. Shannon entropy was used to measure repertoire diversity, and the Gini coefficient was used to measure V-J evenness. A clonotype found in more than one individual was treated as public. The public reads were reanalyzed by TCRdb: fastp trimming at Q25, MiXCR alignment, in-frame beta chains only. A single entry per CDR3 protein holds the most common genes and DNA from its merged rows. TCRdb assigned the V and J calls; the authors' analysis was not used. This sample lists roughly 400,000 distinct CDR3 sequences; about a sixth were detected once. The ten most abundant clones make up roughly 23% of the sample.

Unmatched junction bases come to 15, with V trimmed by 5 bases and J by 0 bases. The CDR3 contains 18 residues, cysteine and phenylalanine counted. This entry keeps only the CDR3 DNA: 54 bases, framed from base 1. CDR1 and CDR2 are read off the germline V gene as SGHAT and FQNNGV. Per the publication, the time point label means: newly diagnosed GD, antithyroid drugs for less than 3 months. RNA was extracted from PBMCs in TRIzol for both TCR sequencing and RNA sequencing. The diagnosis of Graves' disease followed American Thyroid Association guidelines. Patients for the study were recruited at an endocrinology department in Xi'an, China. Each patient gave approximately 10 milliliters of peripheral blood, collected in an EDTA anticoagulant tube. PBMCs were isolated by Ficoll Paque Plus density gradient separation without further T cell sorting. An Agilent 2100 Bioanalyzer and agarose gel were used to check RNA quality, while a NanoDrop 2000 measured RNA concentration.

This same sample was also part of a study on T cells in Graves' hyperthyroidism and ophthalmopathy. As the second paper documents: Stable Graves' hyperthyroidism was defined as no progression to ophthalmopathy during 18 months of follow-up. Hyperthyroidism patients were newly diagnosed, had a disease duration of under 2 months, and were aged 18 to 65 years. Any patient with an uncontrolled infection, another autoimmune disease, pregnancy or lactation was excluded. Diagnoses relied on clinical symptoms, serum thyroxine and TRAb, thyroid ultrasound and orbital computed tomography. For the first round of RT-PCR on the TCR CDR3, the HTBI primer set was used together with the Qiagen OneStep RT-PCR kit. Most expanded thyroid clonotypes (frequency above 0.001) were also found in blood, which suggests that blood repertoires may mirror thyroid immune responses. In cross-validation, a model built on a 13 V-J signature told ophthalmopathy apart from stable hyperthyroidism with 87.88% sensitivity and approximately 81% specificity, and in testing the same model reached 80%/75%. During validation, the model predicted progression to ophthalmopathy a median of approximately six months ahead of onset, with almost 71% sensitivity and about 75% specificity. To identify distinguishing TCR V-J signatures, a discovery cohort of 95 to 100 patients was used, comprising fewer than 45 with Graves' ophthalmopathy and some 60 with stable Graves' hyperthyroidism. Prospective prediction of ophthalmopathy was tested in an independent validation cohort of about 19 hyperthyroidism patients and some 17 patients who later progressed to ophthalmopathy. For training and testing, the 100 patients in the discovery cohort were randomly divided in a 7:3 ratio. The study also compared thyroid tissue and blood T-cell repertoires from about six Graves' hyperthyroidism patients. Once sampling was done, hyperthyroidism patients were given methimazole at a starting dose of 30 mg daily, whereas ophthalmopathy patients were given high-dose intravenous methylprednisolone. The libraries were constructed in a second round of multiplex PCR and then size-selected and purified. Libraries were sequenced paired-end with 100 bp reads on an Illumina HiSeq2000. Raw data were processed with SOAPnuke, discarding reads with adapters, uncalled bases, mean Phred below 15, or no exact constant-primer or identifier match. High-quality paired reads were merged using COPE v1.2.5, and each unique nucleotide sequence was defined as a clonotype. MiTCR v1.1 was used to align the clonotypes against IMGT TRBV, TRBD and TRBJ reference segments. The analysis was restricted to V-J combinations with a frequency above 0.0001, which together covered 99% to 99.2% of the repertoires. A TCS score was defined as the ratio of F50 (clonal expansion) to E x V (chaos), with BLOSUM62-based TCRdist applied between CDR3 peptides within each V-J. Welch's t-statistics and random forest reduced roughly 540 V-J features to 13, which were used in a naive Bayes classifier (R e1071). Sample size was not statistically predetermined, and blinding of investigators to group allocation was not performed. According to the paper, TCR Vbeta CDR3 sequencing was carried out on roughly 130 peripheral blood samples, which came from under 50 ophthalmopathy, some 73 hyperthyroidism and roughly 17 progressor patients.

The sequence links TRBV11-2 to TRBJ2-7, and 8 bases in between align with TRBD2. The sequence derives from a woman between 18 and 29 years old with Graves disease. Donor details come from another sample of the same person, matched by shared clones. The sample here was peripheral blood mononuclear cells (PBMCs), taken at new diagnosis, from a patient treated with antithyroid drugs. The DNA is TGTGCCAGCAGCCCGACGGGTAGGCAGCGGGGGTCCTCCTACGAGCAGTACTTC. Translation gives CASSPTGRQRGSSYEQYF.